This T cell receptor (beta chain) originates from a study of T cells in Graves' hyperthyroidism and ophthalmopathy (dated by TCRdb to the late 2010s). Background for the entire study: Peripheral blood samples were taken at initial diagnosis, before any treatment was given. An independent validation cohort of around 20 hyperthyroidism patients and some 15 patients who later progressed to ophthalmopathy tested prospective prediction of ophthalmopathy. To identify TCR V-J signatures that set the groups apart, the researchers used a discovery cohort of 100 patients, made up of approximately 43 with Graves' ophthalmopathy and 57 with stable Graves' hyperthyroidism. According to the paper, TCR Vbeta CDR3 sequencing was carried out on approximately 140 peripheral blood samples, which came from 40 to 45 ophthalmopathy, around 75 hyperthyroidism and 17 progressor patients. After blood sampling, hyperthyroidism patients were treated with methimazole at a starting dose of 30 mg daily, and ophthalmopathy patients were treated with high-dose intravenous methylprednisolone. For training and testing, the roughly 100 patients in the discovery cohort were randomly divided in a 7:3 ratio. In addition, the study compared T-cell repertoires in thyroid tissue and in blood from roughly six Graves' hyperthyroidism patients. Overall results and qualifications from the work: No statistical method was used to fix the sample size in advance, and group allocation was not hidden from the investigators. Blood samples also contained most of the expanded thyroid clonotypes (frequency above 0.001), which suggests that blood repertoires may reflect thyroid immune responses. A model built on a 13 V-J signature distinguished ophthalmopathy from stable hyperthyroidism, reaching around 88% sensitivity and about 81% specificity in cross-validation and 80%/75% in testing. During validation, the model predicted progression to ophthalmopathy a median of roughly six months ahead of onset, with around 71% sensitivity and 72.22% specificity.

This clonotype has just a few counts. Its antigen remains undetermined. No quality values exist for individual bases; no much larger clone is one base distant. Amplification of TCR beta CDR3 regions was carried out from RNA transcripts. The TCR CDR3 was subjected to a first round of RT-PCR using the HTBI primer set and the Qiagen OneStep RT-PCR kit. The libraries were constructed in a second round of multiplex PCR and then size-selected and purified. Libraries were sequenced paired-end with 100 bp reads on an Illumina HiSeq2000. The published analysis was carried out like this. SOAPnuke was used to process the raw data, with reads discarded if the reads contained adapters or uncalled bases, had a mean Phred below 15, or lacked an exact constant-primer or identifier match. COPE v1.2.5 was used to merge high-quality paired reads, and clonotypes were defined as unique nucleotide sequences. MiTCR v1.1 was used to align clonotypes to the IMGT TRBV, TRBD and TRBJ reference segments. The analysis was restricted to V-J combinations with a frequency above 0.0001, which together covered approximately 99% of the repertoires. A TCS score was defined as the ratio between F50 (clonal expansion) and ExV (chaos), using BLOSUM62-based TCRdist between CDR3 peptides within each V-J. Welch's t-statistics and random forest reduced approximately 520 V-J features to 13, which were used in a naive Bayes classifier (R e1071). TCRdb reran the public reads through fastp at Q25 and MiXCR, keeping productive beta chains. Each CDR3 protein gets just one entry, which takes the most common genes and DNA from the rows behind it. The V and J calls were determined by TCRdb, not by the authors. The sample table records a few hundred thousand distinct CDR3 sequences; around a fifth of these occur just once. Jointly, the top ten make up about 35% of the sample.

Moderately to severely active disease, a Clinical Activity Score of at least 3, a NOSPECS grade of at least 4, and a duration under 3 months were present in ophthalmopathy patients. Any patient with an uncontrolled infection, another autoimmune disease, pregnancy or lactation was excluded. Diagnoses relied on clinical symptoms, serum thyroxine and TRAb, thyroid ultrasound and orbital computed tomography. Ficoll-Paque density gradient centrifugation was used to isolate PBMCs from 8 to 10 ml of fresh peripheral blood. Total RNA was extracted with Trizol reagent, and quality was checked on an Agilent 2100 Bioanalyzer. Trimming takes 4 bases off V and 7 bases off J; junction bases not matched to a gene: 6. The CDR3, from cysteine to phenylalanine, totals 13 residues. Of the read, only the CDR3 DNA is kept; its 39 bases are in frame from base 1. CDR1 and CDR2, per the germline V gene, are SGDLS and YYNGEE.

The rearranged chain carries TRBV9 and TRBJ1-2; 8 nucleotides in the junction match TRBD1. The specimen sequenced was blood. The receptor comes from a man aged 45-60 years with Graves' ophthalmopathy. The DNA sequence is TGTGCCAGCAGCACCCAGGGGGCGGGTGGCTACACCTTC. Its protein product is CASSTQGAGGYTF.